These 2 T cell receptor beta chains share one sample of origin, sequenced in a study of control samples from healthy donors and cancer patients. Sequenced by immunoSEQ multiplex PCR; TCRdb stores in-frame clones only, minus some. The sample has around 150,000 clones; about 86% are singletons. The sample consisted of blood. These receptors originate from a man aged 18 to 30 in good health.

The rearrangement links TRBV30 to TRBJ1-6, with D unclear. CDR3 length: 10 amino acids. The germline gives CDR1 GTSNPN, CDR2 SVGIG (reference sequence). Trimming removed 8 bases at V and 15 bases at J, with 14 bases between. The DNA for the CDR3 is TGTGCCCTGGAGGCATTGGGCCTCCACTTT. It codes for CALEALGLHF.

This rearrangement joins TRBV2 to TRBJ2-7, with D tentatively TRBD1 (6 bases). Trimming cost V 5 bases and J 6 bases, with 11 bases left between them. This CDR3 contains 12 residues. Germline-derived CDR1 and CDR2 are SNHLY and FYNNEI. CDR3 in DNA: TGTGCCAGCAGTTCACAGGGCGGCGAGCAGTACTTC. Translating gives CASSSQGGEQYF.